Below are 29 T cell receptor beta chains sequenced from a single sample in a study of blood T cell repertoires in COVID-19. Here immunoSEQ multiplex PCR was the method, and the copy in TCRdb shows in-frame clones only, minus some. This table holds around 220,000 clones, around 87% found once. The sequenced material came from peripheral blood. Receptor source: a woman aged 45-65 years with COVID-19, enrolled during active disease.

The chain uses TRBV7-9 and TRBJ1-6, with D tentatively TRBD1 (6 bases). The germline gives CDR1 SEHNR, CDR2 FQNEAQ (reference sequence). The CDR3 sequence is 12 residues long. Trimming cost V 4 bases and J 9 bases, with 7 bases left between them. The CDR3 sequence is CASSSQGSPLHF. CDR3 nucleotide sequence: TGTGCCAGCAGCTCACAGGGTTCACCCCTCCACTTT.

The genes are TRBV13 and TRBJ2-1; TRBD1 matches 9 bases. There are 16 residues in the CDR3. The germline V gene has CDR1 PRHDT and CDR2 FYEKMQ (reference sequence). V shed 5 bases and J 4 bases; nucleotides not matched to a gene: 9. The DNA of the CDR3 is TGTGCCAGCAGCCTACGACAGGGGGGGGATTACAATGAGCAGTTCTTC. It translates to CASSLRQGGDYNEQFF.

This chain links TRBV20-1 with TRBJ2-1; tentatively, D is TRBD2 (5 bases). This CDR3 has 11 residues. Germline lookup yields CDR1 DFQATT and CDR2 SNEGSKA (reference sequence). V was clipped by 3 bases and J by 11 bases, with 11 bases between them. CDR3 protein: CSASTGFQQFF. The DNA for the CDR3 is TGCAGTGCTAGTACGGGATTCCAGCAGTTCTTC.

This rearrangement joins TRBV4-1 to TRBJ2-2, with 8 bases fitting TRBD1. The V gene end was trimmed by 6 bases and the J gene end by 5 bases; junction bases not matched to a gene: 5. CDR1 and CDR2 (germline): MGHRA, YSYEKL. CDR3 length: 14 amino acids. CDR3 protein: CASRRQGTTGELFF. The CDR3 bases are TGCGCCAGCAGGCGACAGGGGACAACCGGGGAGCTGTTTTTT.

The rearrangement uses TRBV18 and TRBJ1-5; the match to TRBD1 covers 10 bases. V gave up 3 bases and J gave up 7 bases; unmatched junction bases: 6. The CDR3 spans 15 residues. CDR1 is KGHSH, CDR2 LQKENI, per germline. Here the CDR3 reads CASSPGTGVGQPQHF. CDR3 in DNA: TGTGCCAGCTCACCTGGGACAGGGGTTGGACAGCCCCAGCATTTT.

V gene TRBV5-1 combines with J gene TRBJ1-4, with D uncertain. Per the germline V gene, CDR1 is SGHRS and CDR2 is YFSETQ. The V end was cut by 4 bases, the J end by 8 bases, with 21 bases between. This CDR3 is 16 amino acids long. This CDR3 is CASSIGITGKGEKLFF. In DNA, the CDR3 is TGCGCCAGCAGCATAGGTATTACGGGGAAAGGAGAAAAACTGTTTTTT.

The rearrangement joins TRBV5-1 to TRBJ1-1, with 8 bases identical to TRBD1. Germline values: CDR1 SGHRS, CDR2 YFSETQ. The CDR3 spans 16 residues. With V trimmed by 4 bases and J by 5 bases, 13 bases remained unmatched. In DNA form, the CDR3 reads TGCGCCAGCAGCCCAATTATTACTACAGGGGGAACTGAAGCTTTCTTT. This gives the protein CASSPIITTGGTEAFF.

The rearrangement uses TRBV6-5 and TRBJ2-1; maybe TRBD1 (5 bases). V lost 6 bases and J 5 bases, leaving 17 bases between the germline ends. This CDR3 is built from 15 residues. Germline V gene lookup returns CDR1 MNHEY and CDR2 SVGAGI. The CDR3 DNA is TGTGCCAGCAGCATGACAGATTATTCAGACAATGAGCAGTTCTTC. As protein: CASSMTDYSDNEQFF.

The chain uses TRBV28 and TRBJ2-2; D might be TRBD2 (6 bases). The CDR3 length is 14 residues. V lost 6 bases and J lost 3, with 11 bases in between. Germline V gene sequence: CDR1 MDHEN, CDR2 SYDVKM. CDR3 bases: TGTGCCAGCAGATCTAGCGCCGACACCGGGGAGCTGTTTTTT. Translated: CASRSSADTGELFF. Complete variable domain (other parts from reference TRBV28 and TRBJ2-2): DVKVTQSSRYLVKRTGEKVFLECVQDMDHENMFWYRQDPGLGLRLIYFSYDVKMKEKGDIPEGYSVSREKKERFSLILESASTNQTSMYLCASRSSADTGELFFGEGSRLTVL.

V usage is TRBV4-1 and J usage is TRBJ2-1; 11 bases agree with TRBD2. This CDR3 is built from 19 residues. The J segment lost 0 bases and the V segment lost 1 base, leaving 8 bases of the junction unmatched. CDR1 MGHRA and CDR2 YSYEKL come from the germline V gene. DNA for the CDR3: TGCGCCAGCAGCCAAGGCGGGCTAGCGGGGGGTTACTCCTACAATGAGCAGTTCTTC. Translated, it gives CASSQGGLAGGYSYNEQFF.

This chain connects TRBV4-3 to TRBJ1-2, with 8 bases lining up with TRBD1. The CDR3 sequence is 15 residues long. V shed 3 bases, J shed 5 bases, and the junction held 8 bases outside the gene matches. CDR1 and CDR2 (germline): LGHNA, YSLEER. CDR3 coding DNA: TGCGCCAGCAGCCACCGGACAGGGTGGGGGTATGGCTACACCTTC. Its protein product is CASSHRTGWGYGYTF.

The V gene is TRBV19, the J gene TRBJ1-1; D is possibly TRBD1 (6 bases). Germline CDR1 is LNHDA and CDR2 is SQIVND (reference sequence). The CDR3 length is 12 residues. Between the trimmed V and J ends, which lost 7 bases and 1 base, there was a span of 7 bases. The CDR3 sequence: CASKQGNTEAFF. For the CDR3, the DNA is TGTGCCAGTAAACAGGGGAACACTGAAGCTTTCTTT.

The chain uses TRBV5-1 and TRBJ2-2, with a weak D call TRBD1 (5 bases). Trimming left V 3 bases short and J 2 bases short, with 8 bases between. Germline-derived CDR1 and CDR2 are SGHRS and YFSETQ. The CDR3 is 14 amino acids. CDR3 in DNA: TGCGCCAGCAGCTGGACACTTAACACCGGGGAGCTGTTTTTT. Protein: CASSWTLNTGELFF.

The chain employs TRBV20-1 and TRBJ1-1; possible D gene TRBD1, 6 bases. The CDR3 runs 15 residues. Trimming cost V 3 bases and J 2 bases, with 16 bases left between them. CDR1 is DFQATT and CDR2 is SNEGSKA in the germline V gene (reference sequence). The CDR3 DNA reads as TGCAGTGCTAGTCCCCTCCGAGGGGGAAACACTGAAGCTTTCTTT. Protein product: CSASPLRGGNTEAFF.

V and J are TRBV11-2 and TRBJ1-6; 9 nucleotides agree with TRBD1. CDR1 and CDR2 from the germline V gene are SGHAT and FQNNGV. The CDR3 sequence is 16 residues long. The junction had 6 bases not matched to a gene; V was cut back by 2 bases and J by 7 bases. The CDR3 region is CASSLTQGAGNSPLHF. DNA of the CDR3: TGTGCCAGCAGCTTAACACAGGGGGCAGGGAATTCACCCCTCCACTTT.

The chain recombines TRBV7-8 with TRBJ1-3; D is unresolved. V was clipped by 1 base and J by 3 bases, with 10 bases between them. The CDR3 runs to 15 residues. Germline V gene data show CDR1 as SGHVS and CDR2 as FQNEAQ. In nucleotides, the CDR3 is TGTGCCAGCAGCTTAGATCCAGGTTTTGGAAACACCATATATTTT. Its translation: CASSLDPGFGNTIYF.

This clone has more than one count but fewer than ten. CDR3 sequence: CASALGTGSNQPQHF. In DNA form, the CDR3 reads TGTGCCAGCGCTTTGGGGACAGGGTCCAATCAGCCCCAGCATTTT. The genes are TRBV27 and TRBJ1-5; TRBD1 matches 9 bases. The CDR3 is 15 residues long. CDR1 is MNHEY and CDR2 is SMNVEV in the germline V gene (reference sequence). With 8 bases clipped from V and 3 bases from J, the junction kept 8 bases outside the gene matches.

V gene TRBV4-2 combines with J gene TRBJ2-5, with 9 bases aligning to TRBD1. V was clipped by 4 bases and J by 5 bases; unmatched bases: 5. This CDR3 has 14 amino acids. Germline assignment: CDR1 LGHNA and CDR2 YNFKEQ. The DNA for the CDR3 is TGTGCCAGCAGCCCAGGACAGGGGAAGGAGACCCAGTACTTC. As protein: CASSPGQGKETQYF.

V gene TRBV28 combines with J gene TRBJ1-1; tentative D call: TRBD1 (5 bases). Germline loops: CDR1 MDHEN, CDR2 SYDVKM. This CDR3 has 13 amino acids. V dropped 6 bases and J dropped 11 bases, with 19 bases sitting between them. The CDR3 reads CASSLHRGIGAFF. The CDR3 coding sequence is TGTGCCAGCAGCCTCCATAGGGGTATAGGTGCTTTCTTT.

The J gene is TRBJ2-3, the V gene TRBV7-8; D uncertain. The CDR3 extends over 13 amino acids. CDR1 SGHVS and CDR2 FQNEAQ come from the germline V gene. V was cut by 1 base and J by 13 bases, with 15 bases left in between. CDR3 loop: CASSLDGRLDKYF. Here the CDR3 DNA reads TGTGCCAGCAGCTTAGATGGCAGGTTGGATAAGTATTTT.

The chain links TRBV6-5 to TRBJ2-1; maybe TRBD2 (6 bases). Germline CDR1 is MNHEY and CDR2 is SVGAGI. V shed 8 bases and J shed 12 bases, with 20 bases lying between them. The CDR3 length is 13 residues. CDR3 DNA sequence: TGTGCCAGCGCCGAGGCCCGGCTGGGGGGGCAGTTCTTC. Translating it yields CASAEARLGGQFF.

This clone was counted a few times. The chain couples TRBV27 to TRBJ1-4, with TRBD1 as a possible D gene (5 bases). Germline V gene lookup returns CDR1 MNHEY and CDR2 SMNVEV (reference sequence). The V end lost 2 bases, the J end lost 7 bases, and 14 bases lay between the germline ends. The CDR3 has 15 amino acids. CDR3 amino acids: CASSLGASWGEKLFF. Here the CDR3 DNA reads TGTGCCAGCAGTTTAGGGGCGTCCTGGGGTGAAAAACTGTTTTTT.

The chain joins TRBV9 to TRBJ2-5; 7 bases agree with TRBD2. After removal of 2 bases from V and 5 bases from J, the junction contained 9 bases not matched to a gene. CDR1 and CDR2 from the germline V gene are SGDLS and YYNGEE. The CDR3 runs 15 residues. In DNA form, the CDR3 reads TGTGCCAGCAGCGTCACGGGGGGTGGGTCGGAGACCCAGTACTTC. Its protein product is CASSVTGGGSETQYF.

V and J are TRBV19 and TRBJ1-5, with D unresolved. V gave up 3 bases and J gave up 7 bases, with 10 bases separating them. CDR1 and CDR2 from the germline V gene are LNHDA and SQIVND (reference sequence). The CDR3 has 13 amino acids. CDR3 protein: CASSMVLSQPQHF. The CDR3 nucleotides read TGTGCCAGTAGTATGGTCTTGAGCCAGCCCCAGCATTTT. Drawing the rest from reference TRBV19 and TRBJ1-5, the complete variable domain is DGGITQSPKYLFRKEGQNVTLSCEQNLNHDAMYWYRQDPGQGLRLIYYSQIVNDFQKGDIAEGYSVSREKKESFPLTVTSAQKNPTAFYLCASSMVLSQPQHFGDGTRLSIL.

The chain has TRBV24-1 and TRBJ2-3, with 7 bases identical to TRBD1. This CDR3 has 15 residues. Germline V gene data show CDR1 as KGHDR and CDR2 as SFDVKD. V was pared by 5 bases and J by 5 bases, with 9 bases of the junction left unmatched. The CDR3 nucleotides read TGTGCCACCAGTGCTTGGGACAGTTTATTAGATACGCAGTATTTT. Translation: CATSAWDSLLDTQYF.

The J gene is TRBJ2-1, the V gene TRBV11-2, with 10 positions matching TRBD1. The germline gives CDR1 SGHAT, CDR2 FQNNGV. The CDR3 totals 15 residues. V lost 3 bases to trimming and J lost 5 bases; unmatched junction nucleotides: 4. The CDR3 sequence is CASSFRDRGNNEQFF. CDR3 nucleotides: TGTGCCAGCAGCTTCCGGGACAGGGGCAACAATGAGCAGTTCTTC.

This chain links TRBV14 with TRBJ1-5, with a weak D call TRBD1 (6 bases). The CDR3 loop spans 13 amino acids. CDR1 and CDR2 from the germline V gene are SGHDN and FVKESK. Between the trimmed V and J ends, which lost 1 base and 9 bases, there was a span of 10 bases. The CDR3 nucleotides are TGTGCCAGCAGCCAAGGGGGGACACGGCCCCAGCATTTT. Translation gives CASSQGGTRPQHF. Together with reference TRBV14 and TRBJ1-5, the CDR3 gives the full variable domain: EAGVTQFPSHSVIEKGQTVTLRCDPISGHDNLYWYRRVMGKEIKFLLHFVKESKQDESGMPNNRFLAERTGGTYSTLKVQPAELEDSGVYFCASSQGGTRPQHFGDGTRLSIL.

The chain recombines TRBV9 with TRBJ2-5; 10 bases map to TRBD1. Germline CDR1 and CDR2: SGDLS and YYNGEE. V gave up 4 bases and J gave up 5 bases; unmatched junction bases: 5. The CDR3 length is 14 residues. The CDR3 here is CASSLRTGGETQYF. The CDR3 nucleotides read TGTGCCAGCAGCCTCCGGACAGGGGGGGAGACCCAGTACTTC.

The chain recombines TRBV5-6 with TRBJ2-7; TRBD1 agrees at 7 bases. The V gene's germline CDR1 is SGHDT and CDR2 YYEEEE. V gave up 2 bases and J gave up 7 bases; unmatched junction bases: 6. The CDR3 runs 13 residues. The DNA of the CDR3 is TGTGCCAGCAGCTTCACTACAGGGGTTGAGCAGTACTTC. The encoded protein is CASSFTTGVEQYF.